Described below is a single T cell receptor (beta chain) sequence and its context. The CDR3 spans 15 residues. V was clipped by 5 bases and J by 5 bases; unmatched bases: 11. CDR1 and CDR2 from the germline V gene are MNHEY and SMNVEV (reference sequence). The table came from immunoSEQ multiplex PCR; TCRdb's copy has only in-frame clones and leaves some out. The repertoire holds about 300,000 clones, under 90% seen once, with over 1.5% in the top ten. This sample was included in a study of blood T cell repertoires in COVID-19. Across the study: The United States, Italy and Spain supplied acute and convalescent COVID-19 samples.

The receptor comes from a woman aged 25-40 years with COVID-19, enrolled during active disease. This chain uses TRBV27 with TRBJ2-5; 7 bases match TRBD1. The source material was peripheral blood. DNA for the CDR3: TGTGCCAGCAGTACGGGACAGAGAGAGTCGGAGACCCAGTACTTC. Protein: CASSTGQRESETQYF.